Sequencing of this TCR beta chain was carried out in a study of CD8+CD57+ T cells in acquired aplastic anemia. About the study: Sorted cells (CD4+ and CD8+) yielded DNA amounts that averaged about 3.1 ug. Findings and caveats of the study: Sharing between patients and controls was observed for twenty-nine CD8+ CDR3 sequences. Levels of CD8+ Simpson's diversity were not significantly distinct in patients versus controls.

Germline lookup yields CDR1 SGHTS and CDR2 YDEGEE. This CDR3 has 14 residues. V lost 4 bases, J lost 6 bases, and 14 bases lay in between. Investigators profiled TCR beta VDJ and CDR3 from genomic DNA template. TCRdb ran MiXCR on the reads and lists one entry per CDR3 protein. The repertoire has roughly 420,000 distinct CDR3 sequences, 65% to 80% of them found once; the top ten carry approximately 4%. Points on this clonotype: What it binds is not known.

This receptor was taken from a human donor in good health, serving as a control. The sequenced material came from sorted CD4+, CD8+, or CD8+CD57+ T cells (not recorded which) from PBMCs. The chain uses TRBV5-8 and TRBJ1-5, with a tentative D call TRBD1 (5 bases). CDR3 nucleotide sequence: TGTGCCAGCAGCCAGTTTCTGGGGGGTCAGCCCCAGCATTTT. Protein sequence: CASSQFLGGQPQHF.